Shown below are 25 T cell receptor beta chains from a single sample sequenced in a study of OX40 agonist ivuxolimab in advanced cancers. The data were produced by immunoSEQ multiplex PCR, yet TCRdb's version contains in-frame clones alone and is incomplete. Of tens of thousands of clones detected, under 90% appear once; the ten largest clones hold 2% to 2.5%. The material sequenced was CD4+ or CD8+ T cells sorted from blood, taken in a trial of the OX40 agonist ivuxolimab. These receptors came from an adult with an advanced solid tumor such as melanoma, head and neck, liver or kidney cancer.

The rearrangement uses TRBV7-2 and TRBJ2-1; 12 bases align to TRBD2. The V and J ends lost 1 base and 0 bases, in that order; junction bases with no gene match: 7. Germline lookup yields CDR1 SGHTA and CDR2 FQGNSA. The CDR3 has 19 amino acids. CDR3 in amino acids: CASSLGLAGVPSSYNEQFF. CDR3 bases: TGTGCCAGCAGCTTAGGACTAGCGGGAGTGCCAAGCTCCTACAATGAGCAGTTCTTC.

This chain joins TRBV20-1 and TRBJ1-2; unclear D gene. Per germline, CDR1 DFQATT and CDR2 SNEGSKA (reference sequence). This CDR3 spans 11 amino acids. The V gene lost 3 bases and the J gene lost 6 bases, with 8 bases spanning the gap. CDR3 bases: TGCAGTGCTAGCCTGGGTAATGGCTACACCTTC. This sequence encodes CSASLGNGYTF.

The chain couples TRBV4-3 to TRBJ2-5; D is undetermined. The J call may be wrong; the DNA end is better matched by TRBJ2-7. The CDR3 spans 15 residues. CDR1 is LGHNA, CDR2 YSLEER, per germline. The CDR3 spells CASSQFESTPYEQYF. The CDR3 coding sequence is TGCGCCAGCAGCCAATTTGAGAGTACCCCCTACGAGCAGTACTTC.

The chain carries TRBV11-2 and TRBJ1-2; 10 bases are shared with TRBD1. The CDR3 runs 15 residues. The germline gives CDR1 SGHAT, CDR2 FQNNGV. Germline trimming cut 1 base from V and 4 bases from J; bases unmatched to any gene: 3. CDR3 amino acids: CASSLAGQGLYGYTF. CDR3 nucleotide sequence: TGTGCCAGCAGCTTAGCGGGACAGGGGCTCTATGGCTACACCTTC.

The chain recombines TRBV7-2 with TRBJ1-5; a weak D match, TRBD1 (6 bases). Germline CDR1 is SGHTA and CDR2 is FQGNSA. This CDR3 contains 15 residues. Deletions cut 4 bases from V and 1 base from J, with 11 bases between. This CDR3 reads CASSSWTASNQPQHF. CDR3 nucleotides: TGTGCCAGCAGCTCCTGGACAGCCAGCAATCAGCCCCAGCATTTT.

This clone turned up a few times. The chain recombines TRBV10-3 with TRBJ2-7; maybe TRBD1 (5 bases). This CDR3 region has 11 residues. Germline V lookup: CDR1 ENHRY, CDR2 SYGVKD. With 11 bases removed from V and 6 bases from J, the gap between germline ends came to 14 bases. CDR3 in DNA: TGTGCCGTCGCAGGTCAGGGCGAGCAGTACTTC. Residues: CAVAGQGEQYF.

The CDR3 bases are TGTGCCAGCTCACCACTACAGGGGACAGATACGCAGTATTTT. Its translation is CASSPLQGTDTQYF. J is TRBJ2-3 and V is TRBV18; TRBD1 aligns across 7 bases. The germline V gene encodes CDR1 KGHSH and CDR2 LQKENI. This CDR3 spans 14 amino acids. The J segment lost 3 bases and the V segment lost 1 base, leaving 1 base of the junction unmatched. Complete variable domain (other parts from reference TRBV18 and TRBJ2-3): NAGVMQNPRHLVRRRGQEARLRCSPMKGHSHVYWYRQLPEEGLKFMVYLQKENIIDESGMPKERFSAEFPKEGPSILRIQQVVRGDSAAYFCASSPLQGTDTQYFGPGTRLTVL.

This clone was seen more than once but under ten times. The chain carries TRBV5-1 and TRBJ1-1; D not certain. The CDR3 has 15 amino acids. Germline V gene sequence: CDR1 SGHRS, CDR2 YFSETQ. V shed 0 bases and J shed 4 bases, with 13 bases lying between them. CDR3 nucleotides: TGCGCCAGCAGCTTGGTGGGAGTTGGGGTCACTGAAGCTTTCTTT. It specifies CASSLVGVGVTEAFF.

V usage is TRBV5-8 and J usage is TRBJ2-2, with a weak D call TRBD1 (5 bases). The CDR3 spans 15 residues. Germline lookup yields CDR1 SGHTS and CDR2 YDEGEE. V lost 0 bases and J 1 base, leaving 7 bases between the germline ends. CDR3 nucleotides: TGTGCCAGCAGCTTGGTCCAGGGGAACACCGGGGAGCTGTTTTTT. It codes for CASSLVQGNTGELFF.

This chain joins TRBV19 and TRBJ2-1; 7 bases align to TRBD2. This CDR3 region has 19 residues. Germline loops: CDR1 LNHDA, CDR2 SQIVND (reference sequence). V shed 3 bases and J 6 bases; nucleotides not matched to a gene: 20. The CDR3 region is CASSIAGLRFGGRANEQFF. CDR3 in DNA: TGTGCCAGTAGTATCGCGGGACTAAGGTTCGGGGGACGTGCCAATGAGCAGTTCTTC. Combining the CDR3 with reference TRBV19 and TRBJ2-1 gives the whole variable domain DGGITQSPKYLFRKEGQNVTLSCEQNLNHDAMYWYRQDPGQGLRLIYYSQIVNDFQKGDIAEGYSVSREKKESFPLTVTSAQKNPTAFYLCASSIAGLRFGGRANEQFFGPGTRLTVL.

CDR3 coding DNA: TGTGCCAGCAGTACAGGGAGGGTGAACACTGAAGCTTTCTTT. It translates to CASSTGRVNTEAFF. V and J are TRBV7-2 and TRBJ1-1; weak D call: TRBD1 (6 bases). This CDR3 comprises 14 residues. V was shortened by 6 bases and J by 0 bases, with 11 bases between the two germline ends. Germline CDR1 reads SGHTA; CDR2 reads FQGNSA.

This clone has only one observation. The genes are TRBV19 and TRBJ2-2, with unresolved D. This CDR3 comprises 13 residues. Per germline, CDR1 LNHDA and CDR2 SQIVND (reference sequence). Between the trimmed V and J ends, which lost 7 bases and 5 bases, there was a span of 11 bases. The CDR3 bases are TGTGCCAGTAACCGGTTGGCGACCGGGGAGCTGTTTTTT. Its translation is CASNRLATGELFF.

The V and J genes are TRBV7-9 and TRBJ1-6, with a tentative D call TRBD1 (6 bases). Germline values: CDR1 SEHNR, CDR2 FQNEAQ (reference sequence). The CDR3 spans 14 residues. V gave up 2 bases and J gave up 6 bases, with 8 bases separating them. The CDR3 region is CASSLSGVNSPLHF. CDR3 nucleotides: TGTGCCAGCAGCTTATCAGGGGTTAATTCACCCCTCCACTTT. Based on the CDR3 plus reference TRBV7-9 and TRBJ1-6, the full variable domain is DTGVSQNPRHKITKRGQNVTFRCDPISEHNRLYWYRQTLGQGPEFLTYFQNEAQLEKSRLLSDRFSAERPKGSFSTLEIQRTEQGDSAMYLCASSLSGVNSPLHFGNGTRLTVT.

The V call is TRBV11-3, the J call TRBJ1-4; D is unresolved. V lost 4 bases and J 4 bases, leaving 19 bases between the germline ends. Germline V gene sequence: CDR1 SGHNT, CDR2 YENEEA. This CDR3 has 17 residues. The CDR3 protein is CASSSKPRRTYNEKLFF. The CDR3 DNA reads as TGTGCCAGCAGCTCTAAACCCAGACGGACCTATAATGAAAAACTGTTTTTT.

This clone was counted a single time. The rearrangement links TRBV10-3 to TRBJ1-5; 7 bases agree with TRBD1. Looked up from germline, CDR1 is ENHRY and CDR2 is SYGVKD. J lost 5 bases, V lost 11 bases, and 12 bases had no gene match. This CDR3 comprises 14 residues. For the CDR3, the DNA is TGTGCCGCCCAGGGGCAGGGGGTTGATCAGCCCCAGCATTTT. Protein product: CAAQGQGVDQPQHF.

The chain employs TRBV30 and TRBJ1-2; 8 nucleotides agree with TRBD1. The V segment lost 2 bases and the J segment 6 bases; nucleotides outside the gene matches: 11. There are 15 residues in the CDR3. Looked up from germline, CDR1 is GTSNPN and CDR2 is SVGIG (reference sequence). The CDR3 DNA is TGTGCCTGGAGTCGAAAACAACCGACAGGGGATGGCTACACCTTC. The encoded protein is CAWSRKQPTGDGYTF.

The V gene is TRBV19, the J gene TRBJ2-4; D not certain. Germline V gene data show CDR1 as LNHDA and CDR2 as SQIVND (reference sequence). Trimming shortened V by 2 bases and J by 11 bases, and 10 bases separated the two germline ends. CDR3 size: 12 residues. CDR3 in DNA: TGTGCCAGTAGTATAATCCCAGGCCTTCAGTACTTC. Residues: CASSIIPGLQYF.

This clone was seen once. The rearrangement links TRBV10-3 to TRBJ1-1; D ambiguous. Germline V gene lookup returns CDR1 ENHRY and CDR2 SYGVKD. This CDR3 has 12 amino acids. V shed 9 bases and J shed 3 bases, with 11 bases lying between them. The CDR3 coding sequence is TGTGCCATTGCGGCCGGGGACACTGAAGCTTTCTTT. This gives the protein CAIAAGDTEAFF.

The V gene is TRBV5-5, the J gene TRBJ1-1, with a tentative D call TRBD1 (5 bases). V was shortened by 3 bases and J by 0 bases, with 9 bases between the two germline ends. The CDR3 runs 14 residues. The germline V gene encodes CDR1 SGHKS and CDR2 YYEKEE (reference sequence). CDR3 amino acids: CASSSGTLNTEAFF. In DNA, the CDR3 is TGTGCCAGCAGCTCCGGGACTCTGAACACTGAAGCTTTCTTT. The whole variable domain, remainder taken from reference TRBV5-5 and TRBJ1-1, is DAGVTQSPTHLIKTRGQQVTLRCSPISGHKSVSWYQQVLGQGPQFIFQYYEKEERGRGNFPDRFSARQFPNYSSELNVNALLLGDSALYLCASSSGTLNTEAFFGQGTRLTVV.

This sequence joins TRBV5-4 and TRBJ2-5; D gene unclear. Germline CDR1 reads SGHNT; CDR2 reads YYREEE (reference sequence). V lost 4 bases and J 0 bases, leaving 1 base between the germline ends. This CDR3 contains 11 residues. In DNA, the CDR3 is TGTGCCAGCAGCCACCAAGAGACCCAGTACTTC. Translating gives CASSHQETQYF.

The rearrangement uses TRBV14 and TRBJ1-1; D might be TRBD1 (5 bases). CDR1 is SGHDN, CDR2 FVKESK, per germline. V was trimmed by 1 base and J by 0 bases, leaving 12 bases between them. The CDR3 length is 16 residues. CDR3 bases: TGTGCCAGCAGCCAAGCACGCGGGACGATGAACACTGAAGCTTTCTTT. Translation gives CASSQARGTMNTEAFF.

This clone was counted only a few times. This rearrangement joins TRBV5-6 to TRBJ1-2, with D perhaps matching TRBD1 (5 bases). Trimming cost V 4 bases and J 3 bases, with 16 bases left between them. The germline CDR1 and CDR2 sequences are SGHDT and YYEEEE. The CDR3 loop spans 15 amino acids. The chain's CDR3 is CASSRAGRGDYGYTF. DNA of the CDR3: TGTGCCAGCAGCCGTGCGGGGCGGGGGGACTATGGCTACACCTTC.

The chain is built from TRBV10-2 and TRBJ2-1; D is possibly TRBD1 or TRBD2 (5 bases each). Germline V CDR1 and CDR2: WSHSY, SAAADI. Trimming pared 4 bases from V and 2 bases from J, leaving 12 bases between. This CDR3 has 15 amino acids. The chain's CDR3 is CASSAGAPTYNEQFF. CDR3 sequence (DNA): TGCGCCAGCAGTGCCGGGGCCCCAACCTACAATGAGCAGTTCTTC.

This clone was picked up a small number of times. The V and J genes are TRBV7-9 and TRBJ1-5, with D perhaps TRBD1 (6 bases). CDR3 length equals 14 residues. Deletions cut 3 bases from V and 6 bases from J, with 12 bases between. CDR1 is SEHNR and CDR2 is FQNEAQ in the germline V gene (reference sequence). The CDR3 coding sequence is TGTGCCAGCAGCTTGGCAGGGGACGGTCAGCCCCAGCATTTT. It specifies CASSLAGDGQPQHF.

The rearrangement joins TRBV18 to TRBJ1-6; unclear D gene. The CDR3 runs to 15 residues. CDR1 and CDR2 (germline): KGHSH, LQKENI. The V end lost 9 bases, the J end lost 0 bases, and 12 bases lay between the germline ends. The CDR3 is CASREGSSYNSPLHF. The CDR3 DNA follows: TGTGCCAGTAGGGAGGGAAGCTCCTATAATTCACCCCTCCACTTT.